These 31 T cell receptor beta chains originate from one sample sequenced in a study of T cells expressing NK-cell markers. TCRdb reprocessed the 5' RACE reads; each CDR3 protein has one entry and no DNA is given. The table lists 350,000 to 400,000 distinct CDR3 sequences. The sequenced material came from blood T cells: a sorted CD56 or NKG2C T cell subset, CD4+ or CD8+ T cells, or bulk PBMC T cells (not recorded which). The receptors derive from a woman aged 50 to 60 in good health.

The chain is built from TRBV3-1 and TRBJ1-1; as DNA is missing, the TRBD1 call by TCRdb cannot be tested. The CDR3 consists of 12 residues. Germline CDR1 reads LGHDT; CDR2 reads YNNKEL (reference sequence). The CDR3 here is CASAGQGVGAFF.

The chain carries TRBV5-1 and TRBJ2-1; checking the TCRdb D call of TRBD2 is not possible without DNA. This CDR3 has 16 residues. Germline values: CDR1 SGHRS, CDR2 YFSETQ. This chain's CDR3 is CASSLEGLAGYNEQFF.

The chain is built from TRBV25-1 and TRBJ2-1; TCRdb indicates TRBD2, and absent DNA this call remains unverified. The germline gives CDR1 MGHDK, CDR2 SYGVNS. This CDR3 is 15 amino acids long. The CDR3: CAILLTSGSYNEQFF. Full variable domain (remainder filled in from reference TRBV25-1 and TRBJ2-1): EADIYQTPRYLVIGTGKKITLECSQTMGHDKMYWYQQDPGMELHLIHYSYGVNSTEKGDLSSESTVSRIRTEHFPLTLESARPSHTSQYLCAILLTSGSYNEQFFGPGTRLTVL.

The chain couples TRBV12-3 or TRBV12-4 to TRBJ1-2. This CDR3 contains 13 residues. The CDR3 here is CASSLSGTYGYTF.

The chain couples TRBV7-9 to TRBJ2-1; TCRdb's D call, TRBD2, is unchecked because there is no DNA. CDR1 is SEHNR and CDR2 is FQNEAQ in the germline V gene (reference sequence). This CDR3 is built from 15 residues. The CDR3 here is CASSSISGSYNEQFF.

J is TRBJ2-3 and V is TRBV20-1; TCRdb gives TRBD2 as the D gene, but with no DNA this cannot be confirmed. Germline values: CDR1 DFQATT, CDR2 SNEGSKA (reference sequence). The CDR3 totals 16 residues. The CDR3 here is CSARDLSGLTGDTQYF.

The chain links TRBV5-8 to TRBJ2-2. Germline assignment: CDR1 SGHTS and CDR2 YDEGEE. This CDR3 contains 13 residues. CDR3: CASSLLVPGELFF.

The chain uses TRBV20-1 and TRBJ1-1. The CDR3 extends over 11 amino acids. Germline-derived CDR1 and CDR2 are DFQATT and SNEGSKA (reference sequence). The chain's CDR3 is CSARAVTEAFF.

The V gene is TRBV11-2, the J gene TRBJ2-7; without DNA, the TCRdb call of TRBD1 cannot be checked. Germline V gene lookup returns CDR1 SGHAT and CDR2 FQNNGV. There are 16 residues in the CDR3. CDR3 in amino acids: CASSSPGRGRGYEQYF.

The genes are TRBV5-5 and TRBJ2-1; TCRdb's assignment of TRBD2 cannot be checked, as there is no DNA. Per germline, CDR1 SGHKS and CDR2 YYEKEE (reference sequence). CDR3 length equals 16 residues. CDR3 protein: CASSLEPSGIVNEQFF.

The chain uses TRBV12-3 or TRBV12-4 and TRBJ2-3; TCRdb lists TRBD2, though no DNA is available to test this call. The CDR3 runs 13 residues. This CDR3 is CASRPVLLGSQYF.

The chain links TRBV11-2 to TRBJ2-7; TCRdb selects TRBD2, and the lack of DNA leaves this call unchecked. The CDR3 runs 14 residues. The germline CDR1 and CDR2 sequences are SGHAT and FQNNGV. CDR3 region: CASSLAGLNGEQYF.

The rearrangement joins TRBV6-2 or TRBV6-3 to TRBJ2-7; as DNA is missing, the TRBD1 call by TCRdb cannot be tested. The CDR3 has 13 residues. Germline CDR1 MNHEY, CDR2 SVGEGT. The CDR3 region is CASSSGGRVEQYF.

This rearrangement joins TRBV7-3 to TRBJ2-2; checking the TCRdb D call of TRBD2 is not possible without DNA. CDR3 length equals 17 residues. Germline V gene lookup returns CDR1 SGHTA and CDR2 FQGTGA. The CDR3 spells CASSFQAGVGNTGELFF.

The V and J genes are TRBV20-1 and TRBJ2-7; TCRdb returns TRBD1, unconfirmable since there is no DNA. The germline V gene has CDR1 DFQATT and CDR2 SNEGSKA (reference sequence). The CDR3 runs to 15 residues. The CDR3 protein is CSARAGGEVSYEQYF.

This sequence joins TRBV5-1 and TRBJ2-1; without DNA, the TCRdb call of TRBD1 cannot be checked. There are 13 residues in the CDR3. Germline V gives CDR1 SGHRS, CDR2 YFSETQ. The CDR3 protein is CASSLEPQTYQFF.

This rearrangement joins TRBV27 to TRBJ2-1; TCRdb lists TRBD2, though no DNA is available to test this call. The CDR3 runs to 14 residues. The germline gives CDR1 MNHEY, CDR2 SMNVEV (reference sequence). The CDR3 protein is CASSSASGLAEQFF.

The chain is built from TRBV5-1 and TRBJ2-2; the D call from TCRdb, TRBD1, cannot be confirmed without DNA. In germline, CDR1 is SGHRS, CDR2 YFSETQ. The CDR3 sequence is 14 residues long. The CDR3 here is CASKVGGSTGELFF.

This chain connects TRBV5-1 to TRBJ1-1. Germline V gives CDR1 SGHRS, CDR2 YFSETQ. This CDR3 region has 13 residues. CDR3 sequence reads: CASILVGLTEAFF.

CDR3 loop: CASSQIQGNEQYF. The V and J genes are TRBV3-1 and TRBJ2-7; without DNA, the TCRdb call of TRBD1 cannot be checked. Germline V lookup: CDR1 LGHDT, CDR2 YNNKEL (reference sequence). This CDR3 comprises 13 residues.

The chain has TRBV7-9 and TRBJ2-6; lacking DNA, the TRBD1 call made by TCRdb goes unchecked. The CDR3 has 20 residues. Germline CDR1 and CDR2: SEHNR and FQNEAQ (reference sequence). The CDR3 loop reads CASSSLRAGTGSSGANVLTF.

The rearrangement uses TRBV12-3 or TRBV12-4 and TRBJ1-4. The CDR3 runs 16 residues. The CDR3: CASSPLDPVPGEKLFF.

The rearrangement joins TRBV19 to TRBJ2-2; TCRdb's D call, TRBD2, is unchecked because there is no DNA. Germline CDR1 reads LNHDA; CDR2 reads SQIVND (reference sequence). This CDR3 is 14 amino acids long. CDR3 region: CASSPMGDTGELFF.

This chain links TRBV13 with TRBJ1-1. The CDR3 is made up of 13 amino acids. Germline V gene data show CDR1 as PRHDT and CDR2 as FYEKMQ (reference sequence). The CDR3 is CASSLGSREGAFF.

The rearrangement joins TRBV23-1 to TRBJ2-5; TCRdb returns TRBD2, unconfirmable since there is no DNA. TRBV23-1 is noted as an ORF with a role that remains uncertain. The CDR3 extends over 14 amino acids. CDR3 residues: CASSLAGGPGTQYF.

The rearrangement joins TRBV20-1 to TRBJ2-3; TCRdb reports TRBD1, a call that lacks DNA to check it against. The CDR3 loop spans 14 amino acids. Germline lookup yields CDR1 DFQATT and CDR2 SNEGSKA (reference sequence). The CDR3 reads CSARVIRGADTQYF.

J is TRBJ1-3 and V is TRBV29-1. The germline V gene has CDR1 SQVTM and CDR2 ANQGSEA. The CDR3 consists of 14 residues. CDR3 loop: CSVQRKLSGNTIYF.

This chain joins TRBV29-1 and TRBJ2-2; TCRdb calls TRBD2, which cannot be checked without DNA. Germline assignment: CDR1 SQVTM and CDR2 ANQGSEA. The CDR3 has 13 residues. The CDR3 sequence is CSYLQGGRGELFF.

V is TRBV9 and J is TRBJ2-2; no DNA is available, so the TRBD2 call from TCRdb remains unchecked. The germline CDR1 and CDR2 sequences are SGDLS and YYNGEE. CDR3 size: 16 residues. The CDR3 loop reads CASSVGGGGITGELFF.

The chain has TRBV9 and TRBJ2-5; TCRdb outputs TRBD2, but without DNA this stays unchecked. The CDR3 length is 17 residues. Germline loops: CDR1 SGDLS, CDR2 YYNGEE. CDR3 sequence reads: CASSLGRRGAPQETQYF. Variable domain in full (rest from reference TRBV9 and TRBJ2-5): DSGVTQTPKHLITATGQRVTLRCSPRSGDLSVYWYQQSLDQGLQFLIQYYNGEERAKGNILERFSAQQFPDLHSELNLSSLELGDSALYFCASSLGRRGAPQETQYFGPGTRLLVL.

This sequence joins TRBV12-3 or TRBV12-4 and TRBJ2-3; TCRdb names TRBD1, which stays unverified in the absence of DNA. The CDR3 covers 16 residues. CDR3 residues: CASSLGTRTFTDTQYF.